This T cell receptor (beta chain) derives from a study of blood T cell repertoires in COVID-19. About the research overall: The samples span acute and convalescent COVID-19 from the United States, Italy and Spain. Sources were T cells, B-cell-depleted T cells, or PBMCs; the material itself was cDNA or gDNA.

Seattle patients were enrolled while actively infected and followed longitudinally. Methods used by the authors: Amplifying reference gene primers gave estimates of nucleated cell counts. Only in-frame clones appear in the TCRdb table, and some are missing; sequencing was by immunoSEQ multiplex PCR. That table supplies the V and J calls and clone size; D and trimming were determined from the DNA. The sample has about 160,000 clones, 87% seen once; the top ten hold approximately 10%. Germline lookup yields CDR1 SGHNT and CDR2 YENEEA. Trimming pared 5 bases from V and 1 base from J, leaving 17 bases between. CDR3 length: 16 amino acids. This clone appeared a single time.

The specimen was peripheral blood. The chain carries TRBV11-3 and TRBJ2-5, with D perhaps matching TRBD1 (6 bases). The clonotype was recovered from a woman aged 70 to 79 with COVID-19, enrolled during active disease. The CDR3 here is CASSLGQSSTQETQYF. The CDR3 DNA follows: TGTGCCAGCAGCCTAGGACAGTCAAGTACCCAAGAGACCCAGTACTTC. Supplemented by reference TRBV11-3 and TRBJ2-5, the full variable domain reads EAGVVQSPRYKIIEKKQPVAFWCNPISGHNTLYWYLQNLGQGPELLIRYENEEAVDDSQLPKDRFSAERLKGVDSTLKIQPAELGDSAVYLCASSLGQSSTQETQYFGPGTRLLVL.